These 19 T cell receptor beta chains came from one sample sequenced in a study of T cell responses to AZD1222 COVID-19 vaccine. Repertoires were generated with immunoSEQ multiplex PCR, while TCRdb's copy carries only in-frame clones and drops some. This table holds about 120,000 clones, around 90% found once. This sample comprised peripheral blood, obtained on day 0 of AZD1222 vaccination. These receptors came from an adult in good health.

The rearrangement uses TRBV5-4 and TRBJ1-1; 9 nucleotides align to TRBD1. Unmatched junction bases numbered 12, after V lost 2 bases and J lost 4 bases. The CDR3 loop spans 17 amino acids. CDR1 and CDR2 (germline): SGHNT, YYREEE (reference sequence). CDR3 DNA: TGTGCCAGCAGCTTATACAGGGGGCTCGCGGGAGGCACTGAAGCTTTCTTT. It is translated as CASSLYRGLAGGTEAFF.

The chain carries TRBV18 and TRBJ1-4; 11 nucleotides agree with TRBD1. The junction had 4 bases not matched to a gene; V was cut back by 8 bases and J by 5 bases. This CDR3 spans 14 amino acids. CDR1 is KGHSH and CDR2 is LQKENI in the germline V gene. The CDR3 DNA is TGTGCCAGCAAAGGGACAGGGGGAAATGAAAAACTGTTTTTT. Protein product: CASKGTGGNEKLFF. Drawing the rest from reference TRBV18 and TRBJ1-4, the complete variable domain is NAGVMQNPRHLVRRRGQEARLRCSPMKGHSHVYWYRQLPEEGLKFMVYLQKENIIDESGMPKERFSAEFPKEGPSILRIQQVVRGDSAAYFCASKGTGGNEKLFFGSGTQLSVL.

J is TRBJ2-3 and V is TRBV7-2, with D unclear. Germline V CDR1 and CDR2: SGHTA, FQGNSA. This CDR3 spans 14 amino acids. Trimming left V 1 base short and J 0 bases short, with 5 bases between. DNA for the CDR3: TGTGCCAGCAGCTTAGTCTTGAGCACAGATACGCAGTATTTT. Encoded protein: CASSLVLSTDTQYF.

The V gene is TRBV11-3, the J gene TRBJ2-3, with TRBD2 matching 9 bases. CDR1 SGHNT and CDR2 YENEEA come from the germline V gene. Trimming cost V 5 bases and J 5 bases; bases outside gene matches: 8. The CDR3 length is 15 residues. This chain's CDR3 is CASSHGGRDRDTQYF. CDR3 in DNA: TGTGCCAGCAGCCATGGCGGGAGGGATAGAGATACGCAGTATTTT.

The chain carries TRBV7-9 and TRBJ1-5; unclear D gene. V lost 8 bases and J 5 bases, leaving 10 bases between the germline ends. CDR1 is SEHNR and CDR2 is FQNEAQ in the germline V gene (reference sequence). This CDR3 is built from 12 residues. The chain's CDR3 is CASGVMDQPQHF. The CDR3 nucleotides read TGTGCCAGCGGGGTGATGGATCAGCCCCAGCATTTT.

J is TRBJ1-1 and V is TRBV27; D gene ambiguous. This CDR3 contains 13 residues. CDR1 MNHEY and CDR2 SMNVEV come from the germline V gene (reference sequence). V shed 5 bases and J shed 1 base, with 8 bases lying between them. The CDR3 bases are TGTGCCAGCAGTACTCGGAAGAACACTGAAGCTTTCTTT. Translation: CASSTRKNTEAFF.

This clone was detected only once. The J gene is TRBJ2-7, the V gene TRBV11-3, with a possible D match to TRBD2 (5 bases). V was clipped by 2 bases and J by 3 bases, with 8 bases between them. CDR1 is SGHNT, CDR2 YENEEA, per germline. CDR3 length equals 13 residues. The CDR3 loop reads CASSLPAGYEQYF. CDR3 bases: TGTGCCAGCAGCTTACCCGCGGGCTACGAGCAGTACTTC. Complete variable domain (other parts from reference TRBV11-3 and TRBJ2-7): EAGVVQSPRYKIIEKKQPVAFWCNPISGHNTLYWYLQNLGQGPELLIRYENEEAVDDSQLPKDRFSAERLKGVDSTLKIQPAELGDSAVYLCASSLPAGYEQYFGPGTRLTVT.

Only one count was recorded for this clone. This chain uses TRBV6-1 with TRBJ2-1, with a tentative D call TRBD2 (5 bases). Trimming stripped 2 bases from V and 6 bases from J, with 20 bases between. CDR1 MNHNS and CDR2 SASEGT come from the germline V gene. This CDR3 has 17 residues. The CDR3 DNA is TGTGCCAGCAGTGAAATTCAGGTCTCTAGCCTTAGCAATGAGCAGTTCTTC. Its translation is CASSEIQVSSLSNEQFF.

The J gene is TRBJ2-4, the V gene TRBV19; 9 nucleotides match TRBD2. Trimming cost V 3 bases and J 7 bases; bases outside gene matches: 10. This CDR3 region has 16 residues. Germline V lookup: CDR1 LNHDA, CDR2 SQIVND (reference sequence). CDR3 nucleotides: TGTGCCAGTAGTATGTCGTTAGCGGGAGTGAGGAACATTCAGTACTTC. Translated: CASSMSLAGVRNIQYF.

This sequence joins TRBV5-6 and TRBJ2-4; TRBD2 matches at 10 bases. Germline V lookup: CDR1 SGHDT, CDR2 YYEEEE. CDR3 length: 17 residues. V was clipped by 0 bases and J by 8 bases; unmatched bases: 11. CDR3: CASSLVGLAGVGDIQYF. The CDR3 nucleotides read TGTGCCAGCAGCTTGGTCGGTCTAGCGGGAGTTGGGGACATTCAGTACTTC.

The chain joins TRBV5-5 to TRBJ1-1, with unresolved D. CDR3 length: 13 amino acids. Trimming shortened V by 3 bases and J by 4 bases, and 10 bases separated the two germline ends. CDR1 is SGHKS, CDR2 YYEKEE, per germline (reference sequence). Here the CDR3 reads CASSSGRGTEAFF. The CDR3 DNA follows: TGTGCCAGCAGCTCGGGCCGGGGCACTGAAGCTTTCTTT.

This rearrangement joins TRBV19 to TRBJ1-5, with D possibly matching TRBD1 (5 bases). The ends were cut back, 2 bases at V and 2 bases at J, with 10 bases in the middle. Germline CDR1 is LNHDA and CDR2 is SQIVND (reference sequence). This CDR3 spans 15 amino acids. The CDR3 DNA follows: TGTGCCAGTAGTATACAGGGAAGTGGCAATCAGCCCCAGCATTTT. This codes for CASSIQGSGNQPQHF.

V gene TRBV19 combines with J gene TRBJ1-2; D is undetermined. The germline gives CDR1 LNHDA, CDR2 SQIVND (reference sequence). The CDR3 is 13 residues long. Trimming cost V 6 bases and J 2 bases, with 10 bases left between them. CDR3 sequence (DNA): TGTGCCAGTAGAACCGGGTCCAACTATGGCTACACCTTC. Protein: CASRTGSNYGYTF.

This clone was detected once. V and J are TRBV4-2 and TRBJ1-2, with 12 bases that match TRBD1. The CDR3 sequence is 15 residues long. Germline assignment: CDR1 LGHNA and CDR2 YNFKEQ. With 2 bases clipped from V and 8 bases from J, the junction kept 6 bases outside the gene matches. CDR3 in DNA: TGTGCCAGCAGCCAAAGGGACAGGGGGCAGGGAGGCTACACCTTC. Translating gives CASSQRDRGQGGYTF.

This rearrangement joins TRBV5-1 to TRBJ1-3, with D uncertain. The CDR3 is 14 amino acids. Germline CDR1 is SGHRS and CDR2 is YFSETQ. V was trimmed by 0 bases and J by 0 bases, leaving 4 bases between them. The CDR3 protein is CASSLDSSGNTIYF. For the CDR3, the DNA is TGCGCCAGCAGCTTGGACAGCTCTGGAAACACCATATATTTT.

The chain employs TRBV5-1 and TRBJ1-6; 8 bases map to TRBD1. V was pared by 4 bases and J by 0 bases, with 6 bases of the junction left unmatched. The CDR3 covers 17 residues. Germline-derived CDR1 and CDR2 are SGHRS and YFSETQ. The CDR3 bases are TGCGCCAGCAGCCCCGGGACAGGACGCTCCTATAATTCACCCCTCCACTTT. It yields the protein CASSPGTGRSYNSPLHF.

This clone was recorded once. The V and J genes are TRBV19 and TRBJ1-1, with D perhaps TRBD1 (5 bases). CDR3 length: 14 amino acids. Germline V lookup: CDR1 LNHDA, CDR2 SQIVND (reference sequence). V was clipped by 2 bases and J by 4 bases, with 11 bases between them. The CDR3 sequence: CASSITGGPTEAFF. As DNA, the CDR3 is TGTGCCAGTAGTATAACTGGGGGACCCACTGAAGCTTTCTTT.

The chain combines TRBV27 with TRBJ1-2, with 8 bases fitting TRBD1. V lost 5 bases and J lost 8; bases outside the gene matches: 7. Germline assignment: CDR1 MNHEY and CDR2 SMNVEV (reference sequence). This CDR3 region has 13 residues. The CDR3 nucleotides are TGTGCCAGCAGTCCCACAGGGGGTGGAGGCTACACCTTC. Protein product: CASSPTGGGGYTF.

The chain uses TRBV7-2 and TRBJ1-4; 8 bases are shared with TRBD1. Per germline, CDR1 SGHTA and CDR2 FQGNSA. This CDR3 spans 17 amino acids. J was trimmed by 4 bases and V by 6 bases; bases with no gene match: 13. The chain's CDR3 is CASSPRTGSLGNEKLFF. The CDR3 nucleotides are TGTGCCAGCAGTCCCCGGACAGGGAGCCTTGGTAATGAAAAACTGTTTTTT.